This T cell receptor beta chain is from a study of blood T cell repertoires in COVID-19. Study background: T cells, B-cell-depleted T cells, or PBMCs supplied cDNA or gDNA.

The germline V gene encodes CDR1 SGHNT and CDR2 YENEEA. The CDR3 covers 14 residues. Losses at the gene ends were 5 bases for V and 1 base for J; bases not matched to a gene: 4. Study processing details: For nucleated cells, counts were estimated from reference gene primer amplification. This table comes from immunoSEQ multiplex PCR, and its TCRdb copy is limited to in-frame clones, with some not included. That table supplies the V and J calls and clone size; D and trimming were determined from the DNA. The sample has some 260,000 clones; 88% are singletons. Specimen: peripheral blood. The source of this sequence is a woman in her 70s with COVID-19, enrolled during active disease. V and J are TRBV11-3 and TRBJ2-5, with 7 bases aligning to TRBD2. CDR3 residues: CASSMREIQETQYF. In nucleotides, the CDR3 is TGTGCCAGCAGCATGCGGGAGATCCAAGAGACCCAGTACTTC.